This record covers a single T cell receptor (beta chain). Authors' analysis steps: Researchers report that nucleated cell counts were estimated from reference gene primer amplification. TCRdb keeps only in-frame clones here, not all; method: immunoSEQ multiplex PCR. V and J calls and clone size are those listed in that table; D and trimming were worked out from the DNA. This sample has 40,000 to 60,000 clones, with around 88% found just once. This sample is part of a study of blood T cell repertoires in COVID-19. Across the whole study: Whether acute or convalescent, the COVID-19 samples came from the United States, Italy and Spain. PBMCs, B-cell-depleted T cells, or T cells provided the cDNA or gDNA that made up the material.

CDR3 length equals 13 residues. V was pared by 5 bases and J by 11 bases, with 4 bases of the junction left unmatched. The germline V gene encodes CDR1 SGHTA and CDR2 FQGNSA. The sequence came from a human donor in a cohort sampled during active COVID-19. Sequencing was carried out using peripheral blood. The chain recombines TRBV7-2 with TRBJ1-6; TRBD1 matches at 9 bases. The CDR3 region has the DNA TGTGCCAGCAGCCTCGGGACAGGGACACCCCTCCACTTT. This encodes CASSLGTGTPLHF.